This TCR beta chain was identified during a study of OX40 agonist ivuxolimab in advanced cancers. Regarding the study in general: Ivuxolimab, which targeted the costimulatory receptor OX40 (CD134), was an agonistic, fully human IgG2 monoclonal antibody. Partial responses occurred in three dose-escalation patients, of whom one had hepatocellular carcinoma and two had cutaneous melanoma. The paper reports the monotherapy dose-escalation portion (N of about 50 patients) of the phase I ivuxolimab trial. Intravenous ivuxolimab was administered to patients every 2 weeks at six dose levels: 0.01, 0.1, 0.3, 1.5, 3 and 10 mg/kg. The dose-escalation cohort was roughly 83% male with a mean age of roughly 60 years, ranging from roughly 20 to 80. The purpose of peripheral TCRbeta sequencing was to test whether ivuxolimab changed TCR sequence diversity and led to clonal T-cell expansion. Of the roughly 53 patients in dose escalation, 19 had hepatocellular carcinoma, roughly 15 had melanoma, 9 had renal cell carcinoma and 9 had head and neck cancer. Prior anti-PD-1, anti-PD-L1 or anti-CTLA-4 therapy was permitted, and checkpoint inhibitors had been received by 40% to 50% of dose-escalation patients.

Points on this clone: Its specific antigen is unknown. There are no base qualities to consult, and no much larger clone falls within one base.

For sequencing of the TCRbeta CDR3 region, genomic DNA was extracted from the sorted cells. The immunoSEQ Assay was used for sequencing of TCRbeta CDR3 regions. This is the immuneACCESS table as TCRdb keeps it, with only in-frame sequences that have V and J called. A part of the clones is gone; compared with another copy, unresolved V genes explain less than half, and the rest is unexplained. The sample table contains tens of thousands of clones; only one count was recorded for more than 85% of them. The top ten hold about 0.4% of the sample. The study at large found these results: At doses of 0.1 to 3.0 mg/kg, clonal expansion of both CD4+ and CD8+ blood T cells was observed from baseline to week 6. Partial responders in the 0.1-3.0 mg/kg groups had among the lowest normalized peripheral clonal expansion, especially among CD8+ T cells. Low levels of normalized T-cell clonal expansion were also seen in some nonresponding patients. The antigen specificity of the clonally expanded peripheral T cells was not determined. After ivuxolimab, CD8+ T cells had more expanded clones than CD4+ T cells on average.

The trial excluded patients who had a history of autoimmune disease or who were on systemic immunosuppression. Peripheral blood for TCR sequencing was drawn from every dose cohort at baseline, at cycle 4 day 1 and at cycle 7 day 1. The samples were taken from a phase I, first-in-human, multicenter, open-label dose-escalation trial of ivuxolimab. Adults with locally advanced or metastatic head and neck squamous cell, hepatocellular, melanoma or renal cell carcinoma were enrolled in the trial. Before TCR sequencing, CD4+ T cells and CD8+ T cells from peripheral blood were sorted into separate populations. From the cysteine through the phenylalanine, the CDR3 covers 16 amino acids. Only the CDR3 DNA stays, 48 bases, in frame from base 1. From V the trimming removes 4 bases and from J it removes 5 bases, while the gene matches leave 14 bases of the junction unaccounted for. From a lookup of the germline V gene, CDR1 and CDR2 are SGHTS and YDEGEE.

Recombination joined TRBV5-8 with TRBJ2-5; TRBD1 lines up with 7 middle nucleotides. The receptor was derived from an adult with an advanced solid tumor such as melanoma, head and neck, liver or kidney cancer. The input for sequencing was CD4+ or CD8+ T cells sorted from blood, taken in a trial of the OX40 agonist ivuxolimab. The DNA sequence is TGTGCCAGCAGCCCTCGAGGACAGGCTTCCCGGGAGACCCAGTACTTC. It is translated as CASSPRGQASRETQYF.